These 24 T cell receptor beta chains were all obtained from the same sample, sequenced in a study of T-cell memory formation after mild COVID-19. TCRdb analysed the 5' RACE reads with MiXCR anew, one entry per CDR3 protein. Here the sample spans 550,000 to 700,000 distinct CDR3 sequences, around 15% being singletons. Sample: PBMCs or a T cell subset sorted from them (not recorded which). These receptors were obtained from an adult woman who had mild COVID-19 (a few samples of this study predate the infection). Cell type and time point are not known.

The CDR3 is CASSQDRREIFKVGQFF. In DNA, the CDR3 is TGTGCCAGCAGCCAAGATAGGCGGGAGATATTCAAAGTCGGGCAGTTCTTC. The genes are TRBV3-1 and TRBJ2-1; 7 bases are shared with TRBD2. The J segment lost 12 bases and the V segment lost 0 bases, leaving 17 bases of the junction unmatched. CDR1 is LGHDT, CDR2 YNNKEL, per germline (reference sequence). CDR3 length equals 17 residues.

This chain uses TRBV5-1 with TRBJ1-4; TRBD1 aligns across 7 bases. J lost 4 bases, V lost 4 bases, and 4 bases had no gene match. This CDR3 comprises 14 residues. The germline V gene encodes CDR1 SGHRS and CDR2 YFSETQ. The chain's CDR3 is CASSRDSDNEKLFF. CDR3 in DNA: TGCGCCAGCAGCCGGGACAGCGATAATGAAAAACTGTTTTTT.

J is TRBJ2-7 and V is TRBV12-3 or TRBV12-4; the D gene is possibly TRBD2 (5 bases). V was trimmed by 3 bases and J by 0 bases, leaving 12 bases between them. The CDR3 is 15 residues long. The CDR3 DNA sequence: TGTGCCAGCAGTTTCTTAGCGACCAGCTCCTACGAGCAGTACTTC. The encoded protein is CASSFLATSSYEQYF.

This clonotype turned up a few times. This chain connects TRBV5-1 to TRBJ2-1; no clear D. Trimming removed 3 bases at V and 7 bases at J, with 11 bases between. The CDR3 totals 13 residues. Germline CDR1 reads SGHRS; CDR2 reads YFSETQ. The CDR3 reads CASSYPFENEQFF. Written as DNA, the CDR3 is TGCGCCAGCAGCTATCCTTTTGAGAATGAGCAGTTCTTC.

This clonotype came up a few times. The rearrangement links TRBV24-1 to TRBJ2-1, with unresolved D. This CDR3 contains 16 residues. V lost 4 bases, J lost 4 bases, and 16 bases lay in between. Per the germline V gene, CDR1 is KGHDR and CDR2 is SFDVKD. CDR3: CATSDPRTRPYNEQFF. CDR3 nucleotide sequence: TGTGCCACCAGTGACCCGCGCACACGACCTTACAATGAGCAGTTCTTC.

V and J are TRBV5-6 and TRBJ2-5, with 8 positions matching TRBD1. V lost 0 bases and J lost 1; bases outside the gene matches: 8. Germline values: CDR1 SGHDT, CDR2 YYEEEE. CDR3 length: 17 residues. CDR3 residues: CASSLVTIGQGQETQYF. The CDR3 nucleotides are TGTGCCAGCAGCTTGGTCACCATAGGACAGGGCCAAGAGACCCAGTACTTC.

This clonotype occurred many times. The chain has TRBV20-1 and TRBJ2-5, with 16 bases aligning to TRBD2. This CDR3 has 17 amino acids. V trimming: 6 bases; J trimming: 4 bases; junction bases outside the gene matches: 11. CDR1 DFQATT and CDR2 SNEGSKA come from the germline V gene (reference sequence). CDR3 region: CSAPGLAGGRRGETQYF. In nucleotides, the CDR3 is TGCAGTGCACCGGGACTAGCGGGAGGGCGTAGGGGAGAGACCCAGTACTTC.

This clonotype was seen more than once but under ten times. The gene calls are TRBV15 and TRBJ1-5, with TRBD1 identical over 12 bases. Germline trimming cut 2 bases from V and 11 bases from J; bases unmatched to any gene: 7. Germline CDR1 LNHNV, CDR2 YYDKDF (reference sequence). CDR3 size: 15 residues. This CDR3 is CATSRTGTGGQSQHF. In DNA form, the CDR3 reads TGTGCCACCAGCAGAACCGGGACAGGGGGCCAATCCCAGCATTTT. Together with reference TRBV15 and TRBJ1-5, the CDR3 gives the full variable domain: DAMVIQNPRYQVTQFGKPVTLSCSQTLNHNVMYWYQQKSSQAPKLLFHYYDKDFNNEADTPDNFQSRRPNTSFCFLDIRSPGLGDTAMYLCATSRTGTGGQSQHFGDGTRLSIL.

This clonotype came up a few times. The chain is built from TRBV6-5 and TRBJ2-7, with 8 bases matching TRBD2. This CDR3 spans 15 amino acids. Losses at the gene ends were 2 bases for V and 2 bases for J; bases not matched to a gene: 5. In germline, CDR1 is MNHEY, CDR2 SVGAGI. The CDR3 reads CASSYPRGGAYEQYF. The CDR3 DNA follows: TGTGCCAGCAGTTACCCCCGGGGGGGGGCCTACGAGCAGTACTTC.

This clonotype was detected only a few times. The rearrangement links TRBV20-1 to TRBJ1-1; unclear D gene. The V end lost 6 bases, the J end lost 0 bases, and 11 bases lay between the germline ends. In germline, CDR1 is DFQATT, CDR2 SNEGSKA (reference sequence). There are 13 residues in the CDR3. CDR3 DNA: TGCAGTGCGCCTCACCTCATGAACACTGAAGCTTTCTTT. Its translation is CSAPHLMNTEAFF.

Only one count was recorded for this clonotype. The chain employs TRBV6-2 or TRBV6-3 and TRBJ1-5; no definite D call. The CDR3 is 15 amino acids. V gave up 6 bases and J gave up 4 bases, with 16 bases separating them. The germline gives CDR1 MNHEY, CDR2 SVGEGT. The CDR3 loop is CASSPIWEVNQPQHF. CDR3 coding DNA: TGTGCCAGCAGCCCCATTTGGGAGGTAAATCAGCCCCAGCATTTT.

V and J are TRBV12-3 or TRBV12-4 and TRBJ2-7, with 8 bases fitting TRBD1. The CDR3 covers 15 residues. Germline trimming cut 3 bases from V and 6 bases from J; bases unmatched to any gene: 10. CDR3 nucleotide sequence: TGTGCCAGCAGTTTCGACAGGGGTTCTCTATCCGAGCAGTACTTC. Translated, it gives CASSFDRGSLSEQYF.

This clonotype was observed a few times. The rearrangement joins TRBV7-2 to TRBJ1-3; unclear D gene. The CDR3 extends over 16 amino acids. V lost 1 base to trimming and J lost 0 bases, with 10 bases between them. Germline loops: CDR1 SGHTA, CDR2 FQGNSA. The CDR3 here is CASSLGGSYSGNTIYF. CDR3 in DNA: TGTGCCAGCAGCTTAGGAGGGAGTTACTCTGGAAACACCATATATTTT.

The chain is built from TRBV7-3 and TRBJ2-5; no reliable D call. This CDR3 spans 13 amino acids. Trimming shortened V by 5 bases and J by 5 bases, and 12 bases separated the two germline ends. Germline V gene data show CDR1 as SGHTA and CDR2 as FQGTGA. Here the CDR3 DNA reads TGTGCCAGCAGCCCATCGGTCGCGGAGACCCAGTACTTC. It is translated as CASSPSVAETQYF.

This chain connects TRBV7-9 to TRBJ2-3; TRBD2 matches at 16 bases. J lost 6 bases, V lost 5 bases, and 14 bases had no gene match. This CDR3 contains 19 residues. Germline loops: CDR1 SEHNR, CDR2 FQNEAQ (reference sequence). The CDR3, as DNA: TGTGCCAGCAGCCCGCTGGGACTAGCGGGAGGGCCGTTATGGGATACGCAGTATTTT. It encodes CASSPLGLAGGPLWDTQYF.

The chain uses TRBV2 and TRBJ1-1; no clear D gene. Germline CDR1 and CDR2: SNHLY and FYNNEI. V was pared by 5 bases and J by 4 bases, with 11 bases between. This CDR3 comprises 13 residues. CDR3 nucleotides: TGTGCCAGCAGTATCGACGGATTCACTGAAGCTTTCTTT. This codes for CASSIDGFTEAFF.

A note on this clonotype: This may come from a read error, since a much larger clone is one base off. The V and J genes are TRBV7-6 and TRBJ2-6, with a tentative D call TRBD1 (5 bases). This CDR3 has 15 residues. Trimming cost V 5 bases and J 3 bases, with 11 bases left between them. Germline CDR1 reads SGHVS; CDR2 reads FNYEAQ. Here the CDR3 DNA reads TGTGCCAGCAGCCAAGGGGCAGGTGGGGCCAACGTCCTGACTTTC. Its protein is CASSQGAGGANVLTF.

The CDR3 sequence is CASSQGNGSAVPQTQYF. The CDR3 nucleotides are TGTGCCAGCAGCCAAGGGAATGGTAGCGCCGTCCCCCAGACCCAGTACTTC. V gene TRBV4-2 combines with J gene TRBJ2-5; tentative D call: TRBD2 (5 bases). The germline V gene encodes CDR1 LGHNA and CDR2 YNFKEQ. Trimming took off 1 base at V and 6 bases at J, with 21 bases between the two ends. This CDR3 region has 17 residues.

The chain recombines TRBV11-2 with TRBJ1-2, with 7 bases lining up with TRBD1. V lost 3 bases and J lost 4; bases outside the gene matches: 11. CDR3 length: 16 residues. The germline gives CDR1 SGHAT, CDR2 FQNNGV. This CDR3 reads CASSFFEDRPSYGYTF. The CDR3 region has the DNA TGTGCCAGCAGCTTTTTTGAGGACAGGCCATCCTATGGCTACACCTTC.

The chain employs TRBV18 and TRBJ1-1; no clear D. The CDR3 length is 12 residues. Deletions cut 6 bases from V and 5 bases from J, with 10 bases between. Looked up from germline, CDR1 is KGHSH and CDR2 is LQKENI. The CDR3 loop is CASSGVSTEAFF. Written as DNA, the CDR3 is TGTGCCAGCTCGGGCGTCTCGACTGAAGCTTTCTTT.

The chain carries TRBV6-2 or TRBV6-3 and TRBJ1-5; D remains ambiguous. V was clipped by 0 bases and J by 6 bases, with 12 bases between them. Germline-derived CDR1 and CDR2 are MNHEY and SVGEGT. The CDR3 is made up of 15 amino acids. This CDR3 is CASSYSSLGGQPQHF. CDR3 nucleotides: TGTGCCAGCAGTTACTCGTCACTTGGAGGTCAGCCCCAGCATTTT.

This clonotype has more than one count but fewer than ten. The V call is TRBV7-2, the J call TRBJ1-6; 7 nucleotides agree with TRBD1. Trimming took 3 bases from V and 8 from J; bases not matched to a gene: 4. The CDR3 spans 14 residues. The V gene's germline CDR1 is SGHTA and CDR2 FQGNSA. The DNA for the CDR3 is TGTGCCAGCAGCTTGGAGCAGGGGGATTCACCCCTCCACTTT. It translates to CASSLEQGDSPLHF.

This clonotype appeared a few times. CDR3 in amino acids: CASSLTGQAPYYGYTF. The CDR3 nucleotides read TGTGCCAGCAGTTTAACAGGGCAGGCCCCTTACTATGGCTACACCTTC. The chain recombines TRBV12-3 or TRBV12-4 with TRBJ1-2; D may be TRBD1 (6 bases). V lost 2 bases and J 3 bases, leaving 16 bases between the germline ends. This CDR3 is built from 16 residues.

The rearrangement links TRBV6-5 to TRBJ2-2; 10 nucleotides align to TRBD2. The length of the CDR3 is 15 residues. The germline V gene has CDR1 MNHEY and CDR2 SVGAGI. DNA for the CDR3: TGTGCTGCCAGGAGCGGGGGGGTTGGCACCGGGGAGCTGTTTTTT. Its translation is CAARSGGVGTGELFF.